Each of the 19 T cell receptor beta chains below was sequenced from the same sample in a study of blood T cell repertoires in COVID-19. Profiled with immunoSEQ multiplex PCR; TCRdb holds only in-frame clones, not every one. The sample includes 150,000 to 200,000 clones, about 84% of them seen just once. Sequencing input: peripheral blood. Receptors originate from a woman aged 25 to 39 with acute or convalescent COVID-19.

The V and J genes are TRBV9 and TRBJ1-2; D unresolved. Germline loops: CDR1 SGDLS, CDR2 YYNGEE. The V end was cut by 4 bases, the J end by 8 bases, with 15 bases between. This CDR3 has 13 residues. The CDR3 protein is CASSPRGVGGYTF. CDR3 nucleotides: TGTGCCAGCAGCCCCCGCGGAGTCGGAGGCTACACCTTC.

The J gene is TRBJ1-2, the V gene TRBV28, with 10 nucleotides matching TRBD1. The CDR3 runs to 13 residues. Germline trimming cut 5 bases from V and 6 bases from J; bases unmatched to any gene: 3. Germline CDR1 reads MDHEN; CDR2 reads SYDVKM. This CDR3 reads CASSLGQGDGYTF. The CDR3 region has the DNA TGTGCCAGCAGTCTCGGACAGGGGGATGGCTACACCTTC.

This clone was counted a few times. V is TRBV21-1 and J is TRBJ2-1; the D call TRBD2 from the table was never checked on the DNA. TRBV21-1 is recorded as a pseudogene. The CDR3 totals 14 residues. As DNA, the CDR3 is TGTGCCAGCAGCCTAAGGAGCTCCTACAATGAGCAGTTCTTC. It yields the protein CASSLRSSYNEQFF.

This chain joins TRBV6-5 and TRBJ1-5; D is undetermined. Germline V gene sequence: CDR1 MNHEY, CDR2 SVGAGI. The CDR3 extends over 14 amino acids. V was shortened by 0 bases and J by 2 bases, with 5 bases between the two germline ends. CDR3 nucleotide sequence: TGTGCCAGCAGTTACTCGCAGGGCAATCAGCCCCAGCATTTT. It encodes CASSYSQGNQPQHF.

DNA of the CDR3: TGTGCCAGCAGCCCCGTAGCCCTGCCAGAAAAACTGTTTTTT. Translation gives CASSPVALPEKLFF. The V call is TRBV28, the J call TRBJ1-4; no clear D gene. The germline CDR1 and CDR2 sequences are MDHEN and SYDVKM. Trimming removed 6 bases at V and 8 bases at J, with 16 bases between. The CDR3 totals 14 residues. Filled out from reference TRBV28 and TRBJ1-4, the complete variable domain reads DVKVTQSSRYLVKRTGEKVFLECVQDMDHENMFWYRQDPGLGLRLIYFSYDVKMKEKGDIPEGYSVSREKKERFSLILESASTNQTSMYLCASSPVALPEKLFFGSGTQLSVL.

The J gene is TRBJ2-2, the V gene TRBV27, with 13 nucleotides matching TRBD2. Germline CDR1 and CDR2: MNHEY and SMNVEV (reference sequence). This CDR3 region has 18 residues. Trimming took 2 bases from V and 0 from J; bases not matched to a gene: 3. CDR3 residues: CASSLLTSGRTNTGELFF. CDR3 nucleotides: TGTGCCAGCAGTTTACTGACTAGCGGGAGGACGAACACCGGGGAGCTGTTTTTT.

A single count supports this clone. CDR3 coding DNA: TGCGCCAGCAGCCGCCAACAGGGGGCAGCCCGTTCGAGAGGACTCTATGGCTACACCTTC. It yields the protein CASSRQQGAARSRGLYGYTF. This sequence joins TRBV4-3 and TRBJ1-2, with 9 nucleotides matching TRBD1. Losses at the gene ends were 4 bases for V and 4 bases for J; bases not matched to a gene: 22. Germline V gives CDR1 LGHNA, CDR2 YSLEER. CDR3 length: 20 residues.

The chain joins TRBV5-4 to TRBJ2-7; TRBD2 might be the D (6 bases). The CDR3 is 13 amino acids. The V and J ends lost 4 bases and 1 base respectively, with 9 bases between them. Germline-derived CDR1 and CDR2 are SGHNT and YYREEE (reference sequence). The CDR3 DNA reads TGTGCCAGCAGCACCGGGGGTTCCTACGAGCAGTACTTC. Amino acids: CASSTGGSYEQYF.

The V call is TRBV4-3, the J call TRBJ1-1; 9 bases line up with TRBD1. Germline V lookup: CDR1 LGHNA, CDR2 YSLEER. J was trimmed by 4 bases and V by 1 base; bases with no gene match: 4. The CDR3 extends over 15 amino acids. The CDR3 DNA follows: TGCGCCAGCAGCCAAGGATTACAGGGGGCCACTGAAGCTTTCTTT. The encoded protein is CASSQGLQGATEAFF.

The chain couples TRBV15 to TRBJ2-1; D gene unclear. Trimming took off 5 bases at V and 5 bases at J, with 13 bases between the two ends. Per the germline V gene, CDR1 is LNHNV and CDR2 is YYDKDF (reference sequence). This CDR3 has 14 residues. CDR3 in amino acids: CATSPGTKNNEQFF. The CDR3 DNA follows: TGTGCCACCAGCCCGGGTACCAAAAACAATGAGCAGTTCTTC.

The V gene is TRBV6-5, the J gene TRBJ1-2; D perhaps matches TRBD1 (5 bases). This CDR3 spans 15 amino acids. V was trimmed by 5 bases and J by 5 bases, leaving 18 bases between them. Germline V CDR1 and CDR2: MNHEY, SVGAGI. CDR3 in DNA: TGTGCCAGCAGTCCTTACGCCGGGACTCGGTATGGCTACACCTTC. It yields the protein CASSPYAGTRYGYTF.

The V and J genes are TRBV19 and TRBJ2-2, with D perhaps TRBD1 (5 bases). V dropped 1 base and J dropped 0 bases, with 9 bases sitting between them. The CDR3 length is 16 residues. From germline, CDR1 is LNHDA and CDR2 SQIVND (reference sequence). The CDR3 bases are TGTGCCAGTAGTATAGCCAGGGTTCCGAACACCGGGGAGCTGTTTTTT. Its protein product is CASSIARVPNTGELFF.

This chain connects TRBV28 to TRBJ2-7; 10 bases are a match to TRBD2. Germline trimming cut 7 bases from V and 3 bases from J; bases unmatched to any gene: 12. CDR1 and CDR2 (germline): MDHEN, SYDVKM. The CDR3 consists of 16 residues. Here the CDR3 reads CASKQGLAGVFYEQYF. Written as DNA, the CDR3 is TGTGCCAGCAAACAGGGGCTAGCGGGAGTATTCTACGAGCAGTACTTC.

The chain joins TRBV30 to TRBJ1-1; D may be TRBD1 (5 bases). CDR3 length equals 12 residues. V shed 4 bases and J shed 0 bases, with 6 bases lying between them. Germline CDR1 reads GTSNPN; CDR2 reads SVGIG (reference sequence). The chain's CDR3 is CAWKQVNTEAFF. The CDR3 region has the DNA TGTGCCTGGAAACAGGTGAACACTGAAGCTTTCTTT.

This clone has only one observation. This sequence joins TRBV11-2 and TRBJ1-1, with D perhaps TRBD1 (6 bases). Trimming shortened V by 5 bases and J by 6 bases, and 10 bases separated the two germline ends. From germline, CDR1 is SGHAT and CDR2 FQNNGV. The CDR3 length is 12 residues. This CDR3 is CASSPQGSEAFF. CDR3 sequence (DNA): TGTGCCAGCAGCCCCCAGGGGTCTGAAGCTTTCTTT.

In DNA, the CDR3 is TGTGCCACCAGCAGAACCCCATACGGGGAAAAAGGGGGCTACACCTTC. This sequence encodes CATSRTPYGEKGGYTF. This sequence joins TRBV15 and TRBJ1-2; D is ambiguous. There are 16 residues in the CDR3. Germline V lookup: CDR1 LNHNV, CDR2 YYDKDF (reference sequence). Trimming took off 2 bases at V and 8 bases at J, with 21 bases between the two ends.

The V and J genes are TRBV5-1 and TRBJ1-1, with 12 positions matching TRBD1. The CDR3 consists of 16 residues. V shed 0 bases and J 8 bases; nucleotides not matched to a gene: 8. Germline V gene data show CDR1 as SGHRS and CDR2 as YFSETQ. CDR3 DNA sequence: TGCGCCAGCAGCTTGGCCTTGGGACAGGGGGCAAGAGAAGCTTTCTTT. Its protein product is CASSLALGQGAREAFF. The whole variable domain, filled in from reference TRBV5-1 and TRBJ1-1, reads KAGVTQTPRYLIKTRGQQVTLSCSPISGHRSVSWYQQTPGQGLQFLFEYFSETQRNKGNFPGRFSGRQFSNSRSEMNVSTLELGDSALYLCASSLALGQGAREAFFGQGTRLTVV.

This clone was counted a few times. This chain uses TRBV6-4 with TRBJ2-1, with 9 bases aligning to TRBD2. Trimming at V came to 3 bases and at J to 8 bases, leaving 11 bases not matched to a gene. Germline V gene lookup returns CDR1 MRHNA and CDR2 SNTAGT. The CDR3 is 16 residues long. The CDR3 spells CASSETSGPSWDEQFF. CDR3 in DNA: TGTGCCAGCAGTGAAACTAGCGGGCCCTCTTGGGATGAGCAGTTCTTC.

The rearrangement links TRBV6-1 to TRBJ2-7; D uncertain. The V gene lost 2 bases and the J gene lost 0 bases, with 11 bases spanning the gap. The CDR3 extends over 15 amino acids. Germline values: CDR1 MNHNS, CDR2 SASEGT. The CDR3 sequence is CASSEIVASSYEQYF. In DNA form, the CDR3 reads TGTGCCAGCAGTGAAATCGTCGCCAGCTCCTACGAGCAGTACTTC.